This entry is about one T cell receptor (beta chain). Assay used: immunoSEQ multiplex PCR; TCRdb lists only in-frame clones, some missing. Of tens of thousands of clones listed, roughly nine tenths are singletons. The data originate from a study of control samples from healthy donors and cancer patients. The sample taken for sequencing was PBMCs. The sequence derives from a woman aged 50 to 60 with colorectal cancer.

The CDR3 reads CASSISMAGRETQYF. CDR3 nucleotide sequence: TGTGCCAGTAGTATCAGTATGGCGGGGAGAGAGACCCAGTACTTC. This chain connects TRBV19 to TRBJ2-5, with D tentatively TRBD2 (6 bases). The CDR3 sequence is 15 residues long. Germline V gene lookup returns CDR1 LNHDA and CDR2 SQIVND (reference sequence). V lost 3 bases, J lost 4 bases, and 15 bases lay in between.